These 10 T cell receptor beta chains were all obtained from the same sample, sequenced in a study of T cell responses to AZD1222 COVID-19 vaccine. Profiling relied on immunoSEQ multiplex PCR, and the TCRdb table lists in-frame clones only, not all of them. Of 100,000 to 130,000 clones in the sample, roughly 89% were seen once. The input for sequencing was peripheral blood, taken on day 0 of MenACWY control vaccination. The receptors come from an adult in good health.

This clone was recorded once. The chain recombines TRBV4-3 with TRBJ1-4, with D unresolved. V was trimmed by 3 bases and J by 7 bases, leaving 21 bases between them. Germline CDR1 is LGHNA and CDR2 is YSLEER. CDR3 length: 17 amino acids. In DNA form, the CDR3 reads TGCGCCAGCAGCCATCCATCTCGGGTACACGAGAGTGAAAAACTGTTTTTT. Its protein is CASSHPSRVHESEKLFF.

The chain carries TRBV4-1 and TRBJ1-6; D ambiguous. CDR1 is MGHRA, CDR2 YSYEKL, per germline. CDR3 length: 15 residues. The V end lost 7 bases, the J end lost 7 bases, and 17 bases lay between the germline ends. CDR3 bases: TGCGCCAGCACTACTACCCCCAGGATCAATTCACCCCTCCACTTT. Amino acids: CASTTTPRINSPLHF.

This chain connects TRBV10-3 to TRBJ1-5; D is perhaps TRBD1 (5 bases). The CDR3 length is 16 residues. Germline V gene lookup returns CDR1 ENHRY and CDR2 SYGVKD. Deletions cut 3 bases from V and 4 bases from J, with 16 bases between. Written as DNA, the CDR3 is TGTGCCATCAGTGATCCGGGACGGGGGATTAATCAGCCCCAGCATTTT. This gives the protein CAISDPGRGINQPQHF.

V and J are TRBV19 and TRBJ2-1; 9 bases fit TRBD1. Germline V lookup: CDR1 LNHDA, CDR2 SQIVND (reference sequence). V lost 5 bases and J lost 6; bases outside the gene matches: 11. This CDR3 contains 16 residues. The CDR3 region has the DNA TGTGCCAGTAGTGGGGGACCGGGACAGGGTCGCAATGAGCAGTTCTTC. Residues: CASSGGPGQGRNEQFF.

The chain uses TRBV5-1 and TRBJ1-1; D might be TRBD1 (5 bases). The V gene lost 5 bases and the J gene lost 0 bases, with 11 bases spanning the gap. The length of the CDR3 is 14 residues. Germline-derived CDR1 and CDR2 are SGHRS and YFSETQ. CDR3 in amino acids: CASSSGAVNTEAFF. CDR3 in DNA: TGCGCCAGCAGTTCCGGGGCTGTGAACACTGAAGCTTTCTTT.

The genes are TRBV6-5 and TRBJ2-7; D is unclear. Germline V lookup: CDR1 MNHEY, CDR2 SVGAGI. Trimming cost V 0 bases and J 2 bases, with 11 bases left between them. The CDR3 covers 15 residues. The CDR3 protein is CASSYSISGPYEQYF. CDR3 nucleotides: TGTGCCAGCAGTTACTCGATCTCAGGCCCCTACGAGCAGTACTTC.

The V call is TRBV5-4, the J call TRBJ2-7; tentatively, D is TRBD1 (6 bases). V was trimmed by 5 bases and J by 5 bases, leaving 14 bases between them. CDR3 length: 13 residues. The germline V gene encodes CDR1 SGHNT and CDR2 YYREEE (reference sequence). DNA of the CDR3: TGTGCCAGCAGAGCCCGGACAGTAGACGAGCAGTACTTC. Amino acids: CASRARTVDEQYF. Together with reference TRBV5-4 and TRBJ2-7, the CDR3 gives the full variable domain: ETGVTQSPTHLIKTRGQQVTLRCSSQSGHNTVSWYQQALGQGPQFIFQYYREEENGRGNFPPRFSGLQFPNYSSELNVNALELDDSALYLCASRARTVDEQYFGPGTRLTVT.

This clone showed up just once. The V gene is TRBV6-2 or TRBV6-3, the J gene TRBJ1-5; TRBD1 is a possible D gene (5 bases). Germline V lookup: CDR1 MNHEY, CDR2 SVGEGT. V was pared by 4 bases and J by 2 bases, with 9 bases between. The CDR3 is 14 amino acids. In nucleotides, the CDR3 is TGTGCCAGCAGTTTGCGGGGCGGCAATCAGCCCCAGCATTTT. As protein: CASSLRGGNQPQHF.

Written as DNA, the CDR3 is TGCGCCAGCAGACCTACCGGGACAGACTATGGCTACACCTTC. Translating gives CASRPTGTDYGYTF. The rearrangement joins TRBV5-1 to TRBJ1-2, with 7 bases matching TRBD1. This CDR3 is 14 amino acids long. Trimming at V came to 5 bases and at J to 3 bases, leaving 7 bases not matched to a gene. Germline V lookup: CDR1 SGHRS, CDR2 YFSETQ.

The CDR3 here is CASSRRVSSEQYF. CDR3 sequence (DNA): TGTGCCAGCTCCCGACGGGTTTCTAGTGAGCAGTACTTC. V is TRBV18 and J is TRBJ2-7; D uncertain. The germline V gene encodes CDR1 KGHSH and CDR2 LQKENI. The CDR3 length is 13 residues. Between the trimmed V and J ends, which lost 6 bases and 7 bases, there was a span of 16 bases.